The sequence of this T cell receptor beta chain was determined in a study of blood T cell repertoires in COVID-19. Per germline, CDR1 DFQATT and CDR2 SNEGSKA (reference sequence). This CDR3 spans 18 amino acids. V lost 3 bases, J lost 0 bases, and 10 bases stayed unmatched. This clone has just one count. Here immunoSEQ multiplex PCR was the method, and the copy in TCRdb shows in-frame clones only, minus some. The table lists approximately 280,000 clones, around nine tenths of them singletons. Sequenced input: PBMCs or T cells enriched from blood (not recorded which). The chain employs TRBV20-1 and TRBJ1-5, with 11 positions matching TRBD1. The source of this sequence is a woman between 35 and 50 years old who had recovered from COVID-19. The CDR3 bases are TGCAGTGCTAGTAGGTCGGGACAGGGGGGTTATAGCAATCAGCCCCAGCATTTT. This encodes CSASRSGQGGYSNQPQHF.